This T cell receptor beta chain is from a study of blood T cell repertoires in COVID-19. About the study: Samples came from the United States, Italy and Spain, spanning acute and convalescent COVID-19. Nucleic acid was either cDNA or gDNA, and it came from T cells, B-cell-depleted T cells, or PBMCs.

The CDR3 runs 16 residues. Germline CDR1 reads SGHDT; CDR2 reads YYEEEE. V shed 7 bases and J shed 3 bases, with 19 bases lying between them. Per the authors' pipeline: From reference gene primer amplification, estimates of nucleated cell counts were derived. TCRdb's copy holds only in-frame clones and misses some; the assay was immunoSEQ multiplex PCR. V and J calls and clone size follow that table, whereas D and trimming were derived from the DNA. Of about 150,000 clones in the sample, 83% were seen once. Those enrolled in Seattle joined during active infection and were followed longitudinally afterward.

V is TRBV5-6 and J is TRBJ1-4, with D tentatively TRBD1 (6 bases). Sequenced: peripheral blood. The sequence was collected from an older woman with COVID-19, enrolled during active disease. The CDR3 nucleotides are TGTGCCAGCGAAACGGGGGGAGCAGGGGCTAATGAAAAACTGTTTTTT. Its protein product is CASETGGAGANEKLFF.